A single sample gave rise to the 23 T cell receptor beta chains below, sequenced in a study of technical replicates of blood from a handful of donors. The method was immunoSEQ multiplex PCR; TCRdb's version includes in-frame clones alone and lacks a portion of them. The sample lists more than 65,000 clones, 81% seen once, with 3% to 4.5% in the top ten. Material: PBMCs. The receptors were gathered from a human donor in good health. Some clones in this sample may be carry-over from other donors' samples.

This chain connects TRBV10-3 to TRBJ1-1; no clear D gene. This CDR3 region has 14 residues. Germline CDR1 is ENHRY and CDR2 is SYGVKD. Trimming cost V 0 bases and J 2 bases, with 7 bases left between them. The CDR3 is CAISESTDNTEAFF. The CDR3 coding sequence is TGTGCCATCAGTGAGTCTACAGATAACACTGAAGCTTTCTTT.

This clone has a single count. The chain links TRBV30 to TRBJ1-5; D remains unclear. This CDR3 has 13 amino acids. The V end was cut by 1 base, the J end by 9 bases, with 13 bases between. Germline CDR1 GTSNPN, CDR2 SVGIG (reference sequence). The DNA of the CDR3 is TGTGCCTGGAGTGGGGCAGTTCATAGGCCCCAGCATTTT. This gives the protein CAWSGAVHRPQHF.

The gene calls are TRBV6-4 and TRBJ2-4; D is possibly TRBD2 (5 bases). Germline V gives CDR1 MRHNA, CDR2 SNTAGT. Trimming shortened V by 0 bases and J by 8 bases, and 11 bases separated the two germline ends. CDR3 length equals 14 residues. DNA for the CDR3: TGTGCCAGCAGTGACTCCCGGGGATCGGACATTCAGTACTTC. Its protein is CASSDSRGSDIQYF.

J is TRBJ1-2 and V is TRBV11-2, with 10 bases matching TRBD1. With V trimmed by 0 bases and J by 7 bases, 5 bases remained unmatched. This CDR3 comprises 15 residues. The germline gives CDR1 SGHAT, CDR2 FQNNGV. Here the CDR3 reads CASSLDRGQGSGYTF. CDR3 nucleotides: TGTGCCAGCAGCTTAGATCGGGGACAGGGGAGTGGCTACACCTTC. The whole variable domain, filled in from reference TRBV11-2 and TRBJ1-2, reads EAGVAQSPRYKIIEKRQSVAFWCNPISGHATLYWYQQILGQGPKLLIQFQNNGVVDDSQLPKDRFSAERLKGVDSTLKIQPAKLEDSAVYLCASSLDRGQGSGYTFGSGTRLTVV.

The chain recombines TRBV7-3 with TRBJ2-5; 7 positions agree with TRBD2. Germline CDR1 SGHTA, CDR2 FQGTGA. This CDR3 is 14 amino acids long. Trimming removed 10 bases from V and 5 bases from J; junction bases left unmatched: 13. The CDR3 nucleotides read TGTGCCAACCTAAAGGGGAGGGAGCGGGAGACCCAGTACTTC. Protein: CANLKGRERETQYF.

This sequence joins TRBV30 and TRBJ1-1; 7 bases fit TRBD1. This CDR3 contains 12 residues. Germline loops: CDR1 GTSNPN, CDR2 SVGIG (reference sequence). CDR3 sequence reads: CARRQGNTEAFF. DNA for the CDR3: TGTGCTCGGCGACAGGGGAACACTGAAGCTTTCTTT.

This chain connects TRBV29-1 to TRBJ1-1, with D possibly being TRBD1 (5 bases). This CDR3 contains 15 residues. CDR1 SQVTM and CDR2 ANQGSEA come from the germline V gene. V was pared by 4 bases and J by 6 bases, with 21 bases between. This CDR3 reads CSVVLSGRGKAEAFF. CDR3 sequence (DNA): TGCAGCGTTGTTCTCTCGGGACGGGGGAAGGCTGAAGCTTTCTTT. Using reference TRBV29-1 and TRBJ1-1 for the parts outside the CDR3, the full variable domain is SAVISQKPSRDICQRGTSLTIQCQVDSQVTMMFWYRQQPGQSLTLIATANQGSEATYESGFVIDKFPISRPNLTFSTLTVSNMSPEDSSIYLCSVVLSGRGKAEAFFGQGTRLTVV.

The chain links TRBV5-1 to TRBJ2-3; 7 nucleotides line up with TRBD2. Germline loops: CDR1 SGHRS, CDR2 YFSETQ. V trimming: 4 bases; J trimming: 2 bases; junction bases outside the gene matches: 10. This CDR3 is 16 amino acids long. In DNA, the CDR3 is TGCGCCAGCAGCCGAGGGTCCAGCGGGAACACAGATACGCAGTATTTT. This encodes CASSRGSSGNTDTQYF.

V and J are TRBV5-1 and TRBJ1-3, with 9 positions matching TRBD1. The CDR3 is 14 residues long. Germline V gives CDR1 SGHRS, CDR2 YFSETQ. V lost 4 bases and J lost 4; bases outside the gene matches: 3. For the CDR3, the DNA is TGCGCCAGCAGCCCGGGACAGGGAGGAAACACCATATATTTT. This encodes CASSPGQGGNTIYF.

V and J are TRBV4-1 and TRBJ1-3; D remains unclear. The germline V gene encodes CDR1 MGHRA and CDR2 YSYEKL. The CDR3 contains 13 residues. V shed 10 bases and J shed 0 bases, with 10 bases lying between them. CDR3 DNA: TGCGCCACCACTCCTGGCTCTGGAAACACCATATATTTT. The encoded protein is CATTPGSGNTIYF.

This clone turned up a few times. The CDR3 DNA sequence: TGTGCCAGCAGCTACCCTCCGGGACAGGGATTCGGTGGCTACACCTTC. Residues: CASSYPPGQGFGGYTF. V is TRBV28 and J is TRBJ1-2, with TRBD1 identical over 9 bases. Germline V gene sequence: CDR1 MDHEN, CDR2 SYDVKM. Trimming cost V 6 bases and J 7 bases; bases outside gene matches: 15. CDR3 length: 16 amino acids.

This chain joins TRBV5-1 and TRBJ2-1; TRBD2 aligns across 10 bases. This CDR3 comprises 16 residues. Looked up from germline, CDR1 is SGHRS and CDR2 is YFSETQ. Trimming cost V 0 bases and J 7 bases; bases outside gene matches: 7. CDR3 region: CASSLAIAGGLNEQFF. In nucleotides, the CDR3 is TGCGCCAGCAGCTTGGCCATAGCGGGAGGTCTTAATGAGCAGTTCTTC.

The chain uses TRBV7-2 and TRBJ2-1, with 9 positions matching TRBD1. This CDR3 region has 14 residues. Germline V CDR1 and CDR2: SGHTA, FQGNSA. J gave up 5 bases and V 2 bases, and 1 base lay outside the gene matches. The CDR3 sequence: CASSLTGGHNEQFF. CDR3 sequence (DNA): TGTGCCAGCAGCTTAACAGGGGGCCACAATGAGCAGTTCTTC.

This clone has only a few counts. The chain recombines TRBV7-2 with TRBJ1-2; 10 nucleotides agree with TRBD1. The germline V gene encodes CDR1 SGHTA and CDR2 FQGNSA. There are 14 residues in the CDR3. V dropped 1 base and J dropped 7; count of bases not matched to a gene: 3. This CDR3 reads CASSLGTGGSGYTF. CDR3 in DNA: TGTGCCAGCAGCTTAGGGACAGGGGGTAGTGGCTACACCTTC.

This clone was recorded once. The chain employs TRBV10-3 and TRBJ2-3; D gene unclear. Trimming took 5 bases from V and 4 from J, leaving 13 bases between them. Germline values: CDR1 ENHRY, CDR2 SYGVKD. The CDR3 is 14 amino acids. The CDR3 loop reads CAISTTQDADTQYF. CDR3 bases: TGTGCCATCAGTACGACCCAGGATGCAGATACGCAGTATTTT.

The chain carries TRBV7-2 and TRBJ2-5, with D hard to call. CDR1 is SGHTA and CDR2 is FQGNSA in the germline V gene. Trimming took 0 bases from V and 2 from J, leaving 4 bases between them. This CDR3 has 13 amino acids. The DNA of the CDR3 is TGTGCCAGCAGCTTAGCGGAGCAAGAGACCCAGTACTTC. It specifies CASSLAEQETQYF.

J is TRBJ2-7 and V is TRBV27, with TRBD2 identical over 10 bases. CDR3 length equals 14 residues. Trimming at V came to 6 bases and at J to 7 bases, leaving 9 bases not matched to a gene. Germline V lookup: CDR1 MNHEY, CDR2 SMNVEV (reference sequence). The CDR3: CASSLAGVVGEQYF. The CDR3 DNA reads TGTGCCAGCAGCCTAGCGGGGGTGGTAGGTGAGCAGTACTTC.

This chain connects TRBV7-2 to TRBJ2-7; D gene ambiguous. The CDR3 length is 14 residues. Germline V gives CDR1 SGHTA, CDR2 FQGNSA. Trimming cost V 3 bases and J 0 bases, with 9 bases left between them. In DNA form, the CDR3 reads TGTGCCAGCAGCTTTCAGTCCCTCTCCTACGAGCAGTACTTC. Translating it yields CASSFQSLSYEQYF.

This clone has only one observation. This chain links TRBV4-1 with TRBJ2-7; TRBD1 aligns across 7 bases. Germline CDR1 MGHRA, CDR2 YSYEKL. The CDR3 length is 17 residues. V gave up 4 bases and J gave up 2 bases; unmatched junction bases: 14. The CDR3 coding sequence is TGCGCCAGCAGCCTCCAACATCTGACAGGGAACCCCTACGAGCAGTACTTC. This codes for CASSLQHLTGNPYEQYF.

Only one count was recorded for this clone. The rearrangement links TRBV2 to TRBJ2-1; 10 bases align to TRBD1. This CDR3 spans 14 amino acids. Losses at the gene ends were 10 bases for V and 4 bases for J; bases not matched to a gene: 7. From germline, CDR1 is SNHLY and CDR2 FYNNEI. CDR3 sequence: CATNRQGAYNEQFF. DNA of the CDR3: TGTGCCACCAACAGACAGGGGGCATACAATGAGCAGTTCTTC.

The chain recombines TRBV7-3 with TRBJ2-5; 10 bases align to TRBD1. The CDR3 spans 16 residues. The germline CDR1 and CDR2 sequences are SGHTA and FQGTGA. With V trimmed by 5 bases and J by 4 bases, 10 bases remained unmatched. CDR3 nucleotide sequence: TGTGCCAGCAGCCCCAGCCCGACAGGGGGCGGAGAGACCCAGTACTTC. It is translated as CASSPSPTGGGETQYF.

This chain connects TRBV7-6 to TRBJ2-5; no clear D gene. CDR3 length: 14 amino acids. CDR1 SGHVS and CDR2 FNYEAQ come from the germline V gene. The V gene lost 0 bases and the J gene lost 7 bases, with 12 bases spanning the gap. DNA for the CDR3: TGTGCCAGCAGCTTAGCGGAGCGAACTGGGACCCAGTACTTC. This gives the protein CASSLAERTGTQYF.

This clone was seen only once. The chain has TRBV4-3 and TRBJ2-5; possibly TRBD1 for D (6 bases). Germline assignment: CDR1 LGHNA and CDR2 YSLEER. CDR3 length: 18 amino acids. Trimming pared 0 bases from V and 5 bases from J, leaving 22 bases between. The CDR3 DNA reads TGCGCCAGCAGCCAAGATCTCCGTATTACAGGGTCGTGGGAGACCCAGTACTTC. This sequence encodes CASSQDLRITGSWETQYF.